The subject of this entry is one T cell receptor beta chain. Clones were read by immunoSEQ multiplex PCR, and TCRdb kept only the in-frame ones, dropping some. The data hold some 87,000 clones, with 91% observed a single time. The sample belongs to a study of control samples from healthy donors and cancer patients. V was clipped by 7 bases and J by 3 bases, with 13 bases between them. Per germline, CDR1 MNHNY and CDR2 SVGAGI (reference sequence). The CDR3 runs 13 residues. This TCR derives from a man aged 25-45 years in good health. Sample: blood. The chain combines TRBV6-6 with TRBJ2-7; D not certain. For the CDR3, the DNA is TGTGCCAGCACCCGCGGCCCGGGCTACGAGCAGTACTTC. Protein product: CASTRGPGYEQYF.